These 22 T cell receptor beta chains were all obtained from the same sample, sequenced in a study of cytomegalovirus exposure and HLA in healthy donors. TCRdb keeps only in-frame clones here, not all; method: immunoSEQ multiplex PCR. The sample records more than 110,000 clones, about 91% being singletons. The sample taken for sequencing was PBMCs. These receptors were obtained from a woman aged 18 to 35 in good health and CMV-seropositive.

This chain links TRBV10-3 with TRBJ1-6; D is ambiguous. Germline CDR1 and CDR2: ENHRY and SYGVKD. CDR3 length: 15 residues. V dropped 7 bases and J dropped 7 bases, with 17 bases sitting between them. Written as DNA, the CDR3 is TGTGCCATCAAGTCGGCTTCTTCGGGGAATTCACCCCTCCACTTT. It translates to CAIKSASSGNSPLHF.

DNA for the CDR3: TGTGCCTGGAGTGTTCGGGGGACCCTCTATGGCTACACCTTC. This sequence encodes CAWSVRGTLYGYTF. This chain links TRBV30 with TRBJ1-2, with TRBD1 as a possible D gene (5 bases). V was cut by 0 bases and J by 4 bases, with 12 bases left in between. The CDR3 runs 14 residues. CDR1 GTSNPN and CDR2 SVGIG come from the germline V gene (reference sequence).

The J gene is TRBJ2-3, the V gene TRBV7-2; D gene uncertain. Germline V gene lookup returns CDR1 SGHTA and CDR2 FQGNSA. V gave up 5 bases and J gave up 2 bases, with 17 bases separating them. The CDR3 covers 16 residues. The CDR3 nucleotides read TGTGCCAGCAGCCAGCGCCCGTCACCCTACACAGATACGCAGTATTTT. Amino acid sequence: CASSQRPSPYTDTQYF.

The chain has TRBV7-2 and TRBJ2-6; D remains unclear. CDR1 is SGHTA and CDR2 is FQGNSA in the germline V gene. V was trimmed by 4 bases and J by 0 bases, leaving 4 bases between them. The CDR3 totals 14 residues. CDR3 in amino acids: CASSSSSGANVLTF. CDR3 coding DNA: TGTGCCAGCAGCTCGAGCTCTGGGGCCAACGTCCTGACTTTC.

The CDR3 DNA reads TGTGCCAGCATGGCGGGGGGTCAATACAATGAGCAGTTCTTC. Protein sequence: CASMAGGQYNEQFF. The chain recombines TRBV9 with TRBJ2-1; 8 bases fit TRBD2. The CDR3 sequence is 14 residues long. Germline CDR1 reads SGDLS; CDR2 reads YYNGEE. With 6 bases clipped from V and 4 bases from J, the junction kept 6 bases outside the gene matches. Full variable domain (missing parts from reference TRBV9 and TRBJ2-1): DSGVTQTPKHLITATGQRVTLRCSPRSGDLSVYWYQQSLDQGLQFLIQYYNGEERAKGNILERFSAQQFPDLHSELNLSSLELGDSALYFCASMAGGQYNEQFFGPGTRLTVL.

The chain recombines TRBV5-4 with TRBJ2-2, with 7 bases identical to TRBD1. The CDR3 is 16 amino acids. Germline V gene data show CDR1 as SGHNT and CDR2 as YYREEE (reference sequence). V was pared by 4 bases and J by 2 bases, with 8 bases of the junction left unmatched. DNA of the CDR3: TGTGCCAGCAGCCTCTCTGGGACAGCTAACACCGGGGAGCTGTTTTTT. This gives the protein CASSLSGTANTGELFF.

The chain joins TRBV9 to TRBJ2-1; D unclear. This CDR3 has 14 residues. Germline lookup yields CDR1 SGDLS and CDR2 YYNGEE. The ends were cut back, 0 bases at V and 4 bases at J, with 8 bases in the middle. Written as DNA, the CDR3 is TGTGCCAGCAGCGTAGACCTGGCTTACAATGAGCAGTTCTTC. Its protein product is CASSVDLAYNEQFF.

The gene calls are TRBV7-2 and TRBJ2-2; D unresolved. Per the germline V gene, CDR1 is SGHTA and CDR2 is FQGNSA. The CDR3 contains 12 residues. Trimming pared 2 bases from V and 7 bases from J, leaving 5 bases between. CDR3 DNA sequence: TGTGCCAGCAGCTTAAATAGCGGGGAGCTGTTTTTT. It translates to CASSLNSGELFF.

This CDR3 reads CASSFRGGMNTEAFF. The CDR3 DNA follows: TGTGCCAGCAGCTTTAGGGGAGGGATGAACACTGAAGCTTTCTTT. The chain uses TRBV7-9 and TRBJ1-1; D might be TRBD1 (5 bases). CDR1 is SEHNR, CDR2 FQNEAQ, per germline (reference sequence). The CDR3 is made up of 15 amino acids. Trimming stripped 3 bases from V and 0 bases from J, with 11 bases between. Full variable domain (outside the CDR3, taken from reference TRBV7-9 and TRBJ1-1): DTGVSQNPRHKITKRGQNVTFRCDPISEHNRLYWYRQTLGQGPEFLTYFQNEAQLEKSRLLSDRFSAERPKGSFSTLEIQRTEQGDSAMYLCASSFRGGMNTEAFFGQGTRLTVV.

J is TRBJ1-2 and V is TRBV5-1; no clear D gene. The CDR3 contains 14 residues. Germline V CDR1 and CDR2: SGHRS, YFSETQ. The V end lost 3 bases, the J end lost 0 bases, and 9 bases lay between the germline ends. Here the CDR3 DNA reads TGCGCCAGCAGCTGGGGAGTTCCTAACTATGGCTACACCTTC. Translating it yields CASSWGVPNYGYTF.

A few counts support this clone. The gene calls are TRBV4-1 and TRBJ1-5; D might be TRBD1 (5 bases). Trimming took off 3 bases at V and 9 bases at J, with 18 bases between the two ends. There are 15 residues in the CDR3. Germline CDR1 MGHRA, CDR2 YSYEKL. As DNA, the CDR3 is TGCGCCAGCAGCCAGCGTGGGGGGGAGGGTTGGCCCCAGCATTTT. Its translation: CASSQRGGEGWPQHF.

This sequence joins TRBV5-1 and TRBJ2-7; D perhaps matches TRBD1 (5 bases). The germline gives CDR1 SGHRS, CDR2 YFSETQ. V gave up 1 base and J gave up 1 base, with 18 bases separating them. This CDR3 comprises 17 residues. The CDR3 DNA follows: TGCGCCAGCAGCTTGTCTTTGGCAGGGCCAGAATCCTACGAGCAGTACTTC. It specifies CASSLSLAGPESYEQYF.

This clone was counted only a few times. V usage is TRBV10-3 and J usage is TRBJ2-7; D is possibly TRBD2 (5 bases). The ends were cut back, 10 bases at V and 5 bases at J, with 15 bases in the middle. This CDR3 is built from 12 residues. Germline CDR1 ENHRY, CDR2 SYGVKD. CDR3 DNA sequence: TGTGCCACCCTGGGAGTGGGTGACGAGCAGTACTTC. Amino acid sequence: CATLGVGDEQYF.

The count of this clone is one. This chain uses TRBV6-1 with TRBJ2-2; D may be TRBD2 (5 bases). CDR1 and CDR2 (germline): MNHNS, SASEGT. Trimming shortened V by 5 bases and J by 4 bases, and 5 bases separated the two germline ends. The CDR3 has 12 residues. The CDR3 DNA reads as TGTGCCAGCAGTACTAGCACCGGGGAGCTGTTTTTT. Translated, it gives CASSTSTGELFF.

This clone was found many times. J is TRBJ2-5 and V is TRBV7-9; a weak D match, TRBD2 (5 bases). The CDR3 consists of 14 residues. V was pared by 7 bases and J by 5 bases, with 17 bases between. CDR1 SEHNR and CDR2 FQNEAQ come from the germline V gene (reference sequence). In nucleotides, the CDR3 is TGTGCCAGCATCTCGAAGGGATGGGAGGAGACCCAGTACTTC. Encoded protein: CASISKGWEETQYF.

This rearrangement joins TRBV10-3 to TRBJ1-4; perhaps TRBD1 as D (6 bases). The CDR3 is 13 residues long. V gave up 4 bases and J gave up 10 bases, with 13 bases separating them. The germline CDR1 and CDR2 sequences are ENHRY and SYGVKD. The CDR3 loop reads CAISGPDSRKLFF. The CDR3 nucleotides read TGTGCCATCAGTGGGCCGGACAGCCGAAAACTGTTTTTT.

The chain joins TRBV9 to TRBJ2-3, with 10 bases aligning to TRBD2. The CDR3 has 15 amino acids. Germline CDR1 and CDR2: SGDLS and YYNGEE. Trimming at V came to 2 bases and at J to 3 bases, leaving 3 bases not matched to a gene. The CDR3 DNA is TGTGCCAGCAGCGTCCTAGCGGGGGAGACAGATACGCAGTATTTT. Its protein product is CASSVLAGETDTQYF. Full variable domain (remainder filled in from reference TRBV9 and TRBJ2-3): DSGVTQTPKHLITATGQRVTLRCSPRSGDLSVYWYQQSLDQGLQFLIQYYNGEERAKGNILERFSAQQFPDLHSELNLSSLELGDSALYFCASSVLAGETDTQYFGPGTRLTVL.

The chain carries TRBV30 and TRBJ2-1; 10 nucleotides match TRBD2. The length of the CDR3 is 12 residues. With V trimmed by 8 bases and J by 13 bases, 11 bases remained unmatched. Germline V CDR1 and CDR2: GTSNPN, SVGIG (reference sequence). The CDR3 coding sequence is TGTGCCGTGGGGCTAGCGGGGGTGACTCAGTTCTTC. Protein: CAVGLAGVTQFF.

The chain links TRBV5-6 to TRBJ2-1; 7 positions agree with TRBD2. There are 16 residues in the CDR3. J was trimmed by 5 bases and V by 1 base; bases with no gene match: 9. From germline, CDR1 is SGHDT and CDR2 YYEEEE. The CDR3 spells CASSLYRTRSNNEQFF. CDR3 nucleotides: TGTGCCAGCAGCTTGTATAGGACTAGAAGCAACAATGAGCAGTTCTTC. The whole variable domain, remainder taken from reference TRBV5-6 and TRBJ2-1, is DAGVTQSPTHLIKTRGQQVTLRCSPKSGHDTVSWYQQALGQGPQFIFQYYEEEERQRGNFPDRFSGHQFPNYSSELNVNALLLGDSALYLCASSLYRTRSNNEQFFGPGTRLTVL.

The chain uses TRBV9 and TRBJ1-4; D is uncertain. Trimming cost V 4 bases and J 3 bases, with 7 bases left between them. CDR3 length equals 13 residues. Per the germline V gene, CDR1 is SGDLS and CDR2 is YYNGEE. This CDR3 is CASSPSPNEKLFF. For the CDR3, the DNA is TGTGCCAGCAGCCCCTCCCCTAATGAAAAACTGTTTTTT.

The chain carries TRBV5-5 and TRBJ2-1; tentative D call: TRBD2 (6 bases). V was trimmed by 2 bases and J by 5 bases, leaving 14 bases between them. The CDR3 is 15 residues long. Germline loops: CDR1 SGHKS, CDR2 YYEKEE (reference sequence). The CDR3 protein is CASSFVASANNEQFF. Here the CDR3 DNA reads TGTGCCAGCAGCTTTGTAGCTAGCGCGAACAATGAGCAGTTCTTC. The full variable domain, completed using reference TRBV5-5 and TRBJ2-1, is DAGVTQSPTHLIKTRGQQVTLRCSPISGHKSVSWYQQVLGQGPQFIFQYYEKEERGRGNFPDRFSARQFPNYSSELNVNALLLGDSALYLCASSFVASANNEQFFGPGTRLTVL.

V gene TRBV4-3 combines with J gene TRBJ2-2, with D tentatively TRBD1 (6 bases). The CDR3 length is 14 residues. Germline V gene sequence: CDR1 LGHNA, CDR2 YSLEER. Deletions cut 3 bases from V and 5 bases from J, with 10 bases between. The DNA for the CDR3 is TGCGCCAGCAGCCAGGGGGCGCAGACCGGGGAGCTGTTTTTT. Its protein product is CASSQGAQTGELFF.